This T cell receptor beta chain originates from a study of blood T cell repertoires in COVID-19. TCRdb keeps only in-frame clones here, not all; method: immunoSEQ multiplex PCR. Among a few hundred thousand clones listed, more than 75% were seen once. The germline V gene encodes CDR1 SGHNT and CDR2 YENEEA. The CDR3 is made up of 14 amino acids. Trimming removed 5 bases from V and 0 bases from J; junction bases left unmatched: 2. The TCR was taken from a man in his forties with acute or convalescent COVID-19. The specimen was peripheral blood. The rearrangement links TRBV11-3 to TRBJ2-7, with 9 bases fitting TRBD2. The CDR3 loop is CASSAGGSSYEQYF. CDR3 sequence (DNA): TGTGCCAGCAGCGCGGGGGGGAGCTCCTACGAGCAGTACTTC. The complete variable domain, with remaining parts taken from reference TRBV11-3 and TRBJ2-7, reads EAGVVQSPRYKIIEKKQPVAFWCNPISGHNTLYWYLQNLGQGPELLIRYENEEAVDDSQLPKDRFSAERLKGVDSTLKIQPAELGDSAVYLCASSAGGSSYEQYFGPGTRLTVT.